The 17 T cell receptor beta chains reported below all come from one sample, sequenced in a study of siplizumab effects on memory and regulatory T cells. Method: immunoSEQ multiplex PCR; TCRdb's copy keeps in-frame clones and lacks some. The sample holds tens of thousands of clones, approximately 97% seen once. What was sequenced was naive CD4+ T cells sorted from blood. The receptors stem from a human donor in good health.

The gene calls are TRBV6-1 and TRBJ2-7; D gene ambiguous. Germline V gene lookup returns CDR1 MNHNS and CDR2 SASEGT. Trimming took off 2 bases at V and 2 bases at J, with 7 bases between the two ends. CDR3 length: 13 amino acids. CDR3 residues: CASSENVPYEQYF. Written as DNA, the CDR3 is TGTGCCAGCAGTGAAAACGTTCCCTACGAGCAGTACTTC.

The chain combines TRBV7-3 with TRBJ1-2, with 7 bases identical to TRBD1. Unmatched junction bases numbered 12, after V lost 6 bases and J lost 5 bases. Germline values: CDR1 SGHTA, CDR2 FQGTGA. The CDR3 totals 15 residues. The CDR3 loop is CASRPGWDSRYGYTF. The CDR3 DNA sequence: TGTGCCAGCAGGCCGGGCTGGGACAGCAGATATGGCTACACCTTC.

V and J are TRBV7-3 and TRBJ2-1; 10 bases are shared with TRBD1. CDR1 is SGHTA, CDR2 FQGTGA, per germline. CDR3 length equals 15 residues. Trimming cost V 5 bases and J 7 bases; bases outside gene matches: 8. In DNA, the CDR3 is TGTGCCAGCAGCCCGGACAGGGGGAAGGGAAATGAGCAGTTCTTC. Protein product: CASSPDRGKGNEQFF.

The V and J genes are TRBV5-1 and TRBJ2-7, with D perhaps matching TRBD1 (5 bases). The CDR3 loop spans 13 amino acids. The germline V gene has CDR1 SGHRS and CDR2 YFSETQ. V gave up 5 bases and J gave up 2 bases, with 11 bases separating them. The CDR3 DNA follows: TGCGCCAGCAGTCCTCAGGGAACCTACGAGCAGTACTTC. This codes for CASSPQGTYEQYF.

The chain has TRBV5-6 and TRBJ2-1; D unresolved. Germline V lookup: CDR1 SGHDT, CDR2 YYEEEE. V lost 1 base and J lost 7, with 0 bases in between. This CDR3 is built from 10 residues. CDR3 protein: CASSLNEQFF. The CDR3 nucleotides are TGTGCCAGCAGCTTGAATGAGCAGTTCTTC.

For the CDR3, the DNA is TGCGCCAGCAGCCAAGGTGGGACTAGCCTCTCCTACGAGCAGTACTTC. Amino acids: CASSQGGTSLSYEQYF. The V gene is TRBV4-1, the J gene TRBJ2-5, with TRBD2 identical over 9 bases. The DNA end is a closer match to TRBJ2-7, so the J assignment may be wrong. This CDR3 region has 16 residues. Per the germline V gene, CDR1 is MGHRA and CDR2 is YSYEKL.

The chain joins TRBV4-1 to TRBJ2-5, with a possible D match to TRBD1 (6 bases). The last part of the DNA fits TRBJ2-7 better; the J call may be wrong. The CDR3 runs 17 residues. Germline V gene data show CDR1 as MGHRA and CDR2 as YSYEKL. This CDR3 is CASSQAPSTGQQGEQYF. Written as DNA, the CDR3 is TGCGCCAGCAGCCAGGCTCCCTCCACAGGGCAGCAAGGCGAGCAGTACTTC.

The chain's CDR3 is CASSYAGLGTQHF. DNA for the CDR3: TGTGCCAGCAGTTACGCGGGTCTCGGGACCCAGCATTTT. This rearrangement joins TRBV6-6 to TRBJ1-5; D is uncertain. V dropped 2 bases and J dropped 11 bases, with 13 bases sitting between them. This CDR3 has 13 residues. Germline V gene data show CDR1 as MNHNY and CDR2 as SVGAGI (reference sequence).

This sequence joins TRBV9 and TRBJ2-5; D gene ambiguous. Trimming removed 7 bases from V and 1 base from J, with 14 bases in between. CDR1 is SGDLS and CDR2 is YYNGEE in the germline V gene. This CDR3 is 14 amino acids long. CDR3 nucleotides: TGTGCCAGCTCCGGATCGGCCTCCCAAGAGACCCAGTACTTC. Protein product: CASSGSASQETQYF.

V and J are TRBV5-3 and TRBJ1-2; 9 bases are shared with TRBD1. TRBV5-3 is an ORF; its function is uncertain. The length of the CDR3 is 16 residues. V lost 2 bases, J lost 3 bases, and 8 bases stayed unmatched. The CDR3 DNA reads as TGTGCCAGAAGCTTTTCTCGGGACAGGGTTCACTATGGCTACACCTTC. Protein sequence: CARSFSRDRVHYGYTF.

This CDR3 reads CASSESGEQYF. The CDR3 DNA reads TGCGCCAGCAGTGAGTCTGGCGAGCAGTACTTC. V gene TRBV10-2 combines with J gene TRBJ2-7; D remains unclear. Germline CDR1 reads WSHSY; CDR2 reads SAAADI. This CDR3 spans 11 amino acids. Deletions cut 0 bases from V and 6 bases from J, with 3 bases between.

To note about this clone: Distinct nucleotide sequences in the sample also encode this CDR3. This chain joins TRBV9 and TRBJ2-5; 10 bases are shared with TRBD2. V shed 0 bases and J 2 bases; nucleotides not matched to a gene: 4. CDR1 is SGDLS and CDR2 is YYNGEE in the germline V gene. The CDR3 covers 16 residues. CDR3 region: CASSVATAGGQETQYF. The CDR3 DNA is TGTGCCAGCAGCGTAGCGACAGCGGGGGGGCAAGAGACCCAGTACTTC.

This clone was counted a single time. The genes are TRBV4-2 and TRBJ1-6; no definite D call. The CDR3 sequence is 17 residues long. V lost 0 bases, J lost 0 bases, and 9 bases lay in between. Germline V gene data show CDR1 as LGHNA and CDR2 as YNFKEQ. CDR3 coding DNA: TGTGCCAGCAGCCAAGATGGCAGGAGCTCCTATAATTCACCCCTCCACTTT. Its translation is CASSQDGRSSYNSPLHF.

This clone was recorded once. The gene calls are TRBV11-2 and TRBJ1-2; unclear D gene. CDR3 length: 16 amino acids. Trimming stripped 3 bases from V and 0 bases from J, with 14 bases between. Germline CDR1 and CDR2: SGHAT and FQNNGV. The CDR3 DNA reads TGTGCCAGCAGCTTCCAGCCTACCCAAGCTAACTATGGCTACACCTTC. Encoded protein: CASSFQPTQANYGYTF.

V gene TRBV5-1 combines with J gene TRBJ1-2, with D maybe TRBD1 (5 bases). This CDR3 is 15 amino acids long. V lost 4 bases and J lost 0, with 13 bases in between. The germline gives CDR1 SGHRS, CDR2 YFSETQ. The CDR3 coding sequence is TGCGCCAGCAGCCTAGGGACGCCAGCTAACTATGGCTACACCTTC. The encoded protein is CASSLGTPANYGYTF.

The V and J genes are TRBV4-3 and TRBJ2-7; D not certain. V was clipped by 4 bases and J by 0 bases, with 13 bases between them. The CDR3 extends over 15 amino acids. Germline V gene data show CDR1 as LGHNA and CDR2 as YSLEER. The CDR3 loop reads CASSLEMTGSYEQYF. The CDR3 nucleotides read TGCGCCAGCAGCCTTGAAATGACTGGCTCCTACGAGCAGTACTTC.

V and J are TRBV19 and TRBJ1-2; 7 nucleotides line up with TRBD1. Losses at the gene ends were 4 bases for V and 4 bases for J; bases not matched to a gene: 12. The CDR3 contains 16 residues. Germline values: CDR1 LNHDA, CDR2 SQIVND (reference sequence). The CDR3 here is CASSSPISGGFYGYTF. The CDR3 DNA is TGTGCCAGTAGTAGCCCTATTTCAGGGGGTTTCTATGGCTACACCTTC.